This entry describes one T cell receptor beta chain. Method: immunoSEQ multiplex PCR; TCRdb's copy keeps in-frame clones and lacks some. Among over 110,000 clones listed, about 76% were seen once. The data belong to a study of blood T cell repertoires in COVID-19. The wider study: Nucleic acid was either cDNA or gDNA, and it came from T cells, B-cell-depleted T cells, or PBMCs.

Sample: peripheral blood. The clonotype originates from a human donor in a cohort sampled during active COVID-19.

Here the CDR3 DNA reads TGTGCCAGCAGCTTAATTCCGGGGATACAAGAGACCCAGTACTTC. This gives the protein CASSLIPGIQETQYF. The chain has TRBV7-2 and TRBJ2-5; tentatively, D is TRBD2 (5 bases). Trimming removed 2 bases at V and 2 bases at J, with 12 bases between. Germline CDR1 reads SGHTA; CDR2 reads FQGNSA. The CDR3 contains 15 residues.